This TCR beta chain appears in the sequencing data of a study of vaccination and CD4 T cells after COVID-19. Study context: Subjects got two shots of BNT162b2 or mRNA-1273 vaccine. Controls used CEFX viral epitopes (positive), HIV-1 Nef peptides (negative), or no peptide. Post-COVID sampling occurred a median around 100 days after diagnosis (range 35 to 161).

This clonotype was seen more than once but under ten times. Its antigen is not known. CDR3 length: 14 amino acids. Germline V gene sequence: CDR1 SGHTA, CDR2 FQGTGA. Trimming cost V 0 bases and J 5 bases, with 10 bases left between them. Cultured CD4+ T cell DNA underwent sequencing with the Oncomine TCR Beta short-read assay. TCRdb ran MiXCR on the PCR reads and lists one entry per CDR3 protein. This table has nearly 8,500 distinct CDR3 sequences, 36% appearing once. The treatment: 10-day PBMC culture with coronavirus spike peptide pools or control peptides (ViraFEST assay). CD4+ T lymphocytes from the unexposed donor were collected before the COVID-19 pandemic (2011-2018).

This rearrangement joins TRBV7-3 to TRBJ2-5; D is possibly TRBD1 (5 bases). The source material was CD4+ T cells from blood, cultured in vitro. This TCR was sampled from a human donor in good health. The CDR3 protein is CASSLTSWGETQYF. The CDR3 nucleotides are TGTGCCAGCAGCTTAACTAGTTGGGGCGAGACCCAGTACTTC.